Relative to its sample, the clone carrying this T cell receptor (beta chain) is large. Time point described: pre-treatment baseline. Sampling occurred pretreatment (T0) and at week 3 (W3), after cycle one of checkpoint blockade. Patients with prior systemic cancer treatment, concomitant immunosuppressants, or other active malignancies were excluded. The entry originates in a study of blood T cell dynamics during melanoma immunotherapy. About the research overall: Patients with metastatic melanoma got pembrolizumab or nivolumab-ipilimumab as first-line care.

A fixed DNA input of around 0.35 ug was used per bulk PBMC sample. Profiled with immunoSEQ multiplex PCR; TCRdb holds only in-frame clones, not every one. This table has roughly 9,400 clones, approximately 90% appearing once. With 2 bases removed from V and 9 bases from J, the gap between germline ends came to 14 bases. The V gene's germline CDR1 is SGHTA and CDR2 FQGTGA. This CDR3 contains 14 residues. This TCR came from a human donor with melanoma. The sequences come from blood, collected from a patient treated with checkpoint blockade. V is TRBV7-3 and J is TRBJ2-1; no definite D call. The CDR3 region has the DNA TGTGCCAGCAGCTTAGTCGTCTCCCACGGTGAGCAGTTCTTC. This gives the protein CASSLVVSHGEQFF.